These 20 T cell receptor beta chains were all obtained from the same sample, sequenced in a study of CD8+ T cells in alopecia areata. Treatment here: oral pan-JAK inhibitor, 5-10 mg twice daily. Extracted RNA was reverse transcribed, and the resulting cDNA served as sequencing template. The method was immunoSEQ multiplex PCR; TCRdb's version includes in-frame clones alone and lacks a portion of them. The sample yields 200,000 to 250,000 clones, under 70% seen once. The sample in question was CD4+ T cells sorted from blood, obtained at week 4, from a patient treated with tofacitinib. The receptors derive from a human donor with alopecia areata.

This clone came up a few times. The chain combines TRBV30 with TRBJ2-5; TRBD1 is a possible D gene (5 bases). Trimming pared 5 bases from V and 5 bases from J, leaving 12 bases between. The CDR3 has 12 amino acids. Germline V CDR1 and CDR2: GTSNPN, SVGIG (reference sequence). The CDR3 protein is CAWAQGGETQYF. CDR3 nucleotides: TGTGCCTGGGCTCAGGGTGGGGAGACCCAGTACTTC.

This clone was counted between two and nine times. The chain uses TRBV5-1 and TRBJ1-2; the D gene is possibly TRBD1 (5 bases). The CDR3 length is 15 residues. Trimming took 4 bases from V and 6 from J, leaving 19 bases between them. The germline CDR1 and CDR2 sequences are SGHRS and YFSETQ. The DNA of the CDR3 is TGCGCCAGCAGCCTCCGGACCGCCCCGGGGGATGGCTACACCTTC. It is translated as CASSLRTAPGDGYTF.

This sequence joins TRBV5-6 and TRBJ1-2, with 9 nucleotides matching TRBD1. Per germline, CDR1 SGHDT and CDR2 YYEEEE. With V trimmed by 0 bases and J by 8 bases, 5 bases remained unmatched. The CDR3 consists of 14 residues. The CDR3 nucleotides are TGTGCCAGCAGCTTGGACAGGGGGCGGAACGGCTACACCTTC. This gives the protein CASSLDRGRNGYTF.

In its sample, this clone was seen a few times. The J gene is TRBJ2-3, the V gene TRBV29-1, with 7 bases fitting TRBD1. After removal of 6 bases from V and 5 bases from J, the junction contained 8 bases not matched to a gene. The CDR3 is made up of 13 amino acids. Germline CDR1 and CDR2: SQVTM and ANQGSEA. The CDR3 sequence: CSVQGPPGDTQYF. The CDR3 coding sequence is TGCAGCGTACAGGGGCCACCCGGAGATACGCAGTATTTT.

Only a few counts were recorded for this clone. This rearrangement joins TRBV30 to TRBJ2-3; 8 bases line up with TRBD2. The junction had 3 bases not matched to a gene; V was cut back by 1 base and J by 6 bases. Looked up from germline, CDR1 is GTSNPN and CDR2 is SVGIG (reference sequence). The CDR3 totals 13 residues. The CDR3 region has the DNA TGTGCCTGGAGTGGGGTAGCGGGGGATACGCAGTATTTT. Amino acid sequence: CAWSGVAGDTQYF.

The chain combines TRBV30 with TRBJ1-3, with D hard to call. The CDR3 runs to 12 residues. The germline V gene encodes CDR1 GTSNPN and CDR2 SVGIG (reference sequence). V lost 7 bases and J 0 bases, leaving 7 bases between the germline ends. CDR3 protein: CAYWSSGNTIYF. The DNA for the CDR3 is TGTGCCTACTGGAGCTCTGGAAACACCATATATTTT.

The chain carries TRBV4-1 and TRBJ1-2; D not resolved. With 1 base removed from V and 3 bases from J, the gap between germline ends came to 18 bases. Germline CDR1 MGHRA, CDR2 YSYEKL. The CDR3 totals 17 residues. CDR3 DNA sequence: TGCGCCAGCAGCCAAGTTACGGCGGGCCTTATCGACTATGGCTACACCTTC. Protein: CASSQVTAGLIDYGYTF.

The V call is TRBV2, the J call TRBJ1-2; weak D call: TRBD1 (6 bases). V shed 10 bases and J shed 8 bases, with 20 bases lying between them. The germline gives CDR1 SNHLY, CDR2 FYNNEI. CDR3 size: 13 residues. CDR3 amino acids: CATKGGGASGYTF. CDR3 sequence (DNA): TGTGCCACCAAAGGCGGGGGCGCATCGGGCTACACCTTC.

The chain couples TRBV30 to TRBJ1-1; D call uncertain. This CDR3 is 10 amino acids long. Germline V gives CDR1 GTSNPN, CDR2 SVGIG (reference sequence). The V and J ends lost 7 bases and 8 bases respectively, with 11 bases between them. CDR3: CASTGREAFF. In DNA form, the CDR3 reads TGTGCCTCCACCGGGCGAGAAGCTTTCTTT.

The V gene is TRBV5-1, the J gene TRBJ2-5; D possibly corresponds to TRBD1 (6 bases). Between the trimmed V and J ends, which lost 4 bases and 2 bases, there was a span of 12 bases. This CDR3 region has 14 residues. Per germline, CDR1 SGHRS and CDR2 YFSETQ. The CDR3 DNA is TGCGCCAGCAGCCCCGGACAGATACAAGAGACCCAGTACTTC. As protein: CASSPGQIQETQYF.

The rearrangement joins TRBV5-1 to TRBJ2-1, with D perhaps assigned TRBD1 or TRBD2 (5 bases each). This CDR3 contains 15 residues. The germline gives CDR1 SGHRS, CDR2 YFSETQ. V was shortened by 6 bases and J by 7 bases, with 20 bases between the two germline ends. The CDR3 protein is CASTMMPGPVNEQFF. The CDR3 coding sequence is TGCGCCAGCACCATGATGCCGGGACCCGTAAATGAGCAGTTCTTC.

This chain joins TRBV6-5 and TRBJ2-5, with TRBD2 identical over 10 bases. The CDR3 contains 16 residues. The germline gives CDR1 MNHEY, CDR2 SVGAGI. The V segment lost 2 bases and the J segment 4 bases; nucleotides outside the gene matches: 7. The CDR3 bases are TGTGCCAGCAGTTACCTTAGCGGGGGGAATACAGAGACCCAGTACTTC. Its translation: CASSYLSGGNTETQYF.

The chain joins TRBV10-2 to TRBJ2-5; 9 positions agree with TRBD2. There are 13 residues in the CDR3. With 6 bases clipped from V and 3 bases from J, the junction kept 2 bases outside the gene matches. Germline V gene data show CDR1 as WSHSY and CDR2 as SAAADI. CDR3 sequence: CASSRLAEETQYF. The CDR3 nucleotides read TGCGCCAGCAGCCGACTAGCGGAAGAGACCCAGTACTTC.

CDR3 residues: CASSSYVQGAHGYTF. In DNA form, the CDR3 reads TGTGCCAGCAGCTCCTACGTACAGGGGGCGCATGGCTACACCTTC. This chain connects TRBV7-2 to TRBJ1-2; 9 nucleotides match TRBD1. The CDR3 is 15 residues long. Per germline, CDR1 SGHTA and CDR2 FQGNSA. The ends lost 4 bases at V and 6 bases at J; junction bases unmatched: 9.

The rearrangement joins TRBV5-8 to TRBJ2-3; 7 positions agree with TRBD2. The CDR3 has 16 amino acids. Trimming took 3 bases from V and 1 from J; bases not matched to a gene: 8. The germline CDR1 and CDR2 sequences are SGHTS and YDEGEE. The CDR3 loop reads CASSSGGSSGTDTQYF. In DNA, the CDR3 is TGTGCCAGCAGCTCGGGGGGTTCTTCAGGCACAGATACGCAGTATTTT.

The chain carries TRBV2 and TRBJ1-5; D unclear. In germline, CDR1 is SNHLY, CDR2 FYNNEI. This CDR3 has 12 residues. The germline V and J ends were trimmed by 1 base and 9 bases, with 7 bases remaining between them. CDR3 loop: CASSEGPGPQHF. CDR3 DNA: TGTGCCAGCAGTGAAGGCCCAGGGCCCCAGCATTTT.

V usage is TRBV6-5 and J usage is TRBJ1-3; TRBD1 matches 8 bases. Germline V gives CDR1 MNHEY, CDR2 SVGAGI. The CDR3 is 14 residues long. V trimming: 6 bases; J trimming: 7 bases; junction bases outside the gene matches: 8. The CDR3 coding sequence is TGTGCCAGCAGATCCGACCGGGACAGGAACACCATATATTTT. Translated: CASRSDRDRNTIYF.

This clone was counted only a few times. The chain has TRBV5-8 and TRBJ1-4; a possible D gene is TRBD1 (6 bases). V was cut by 3 bases and J by 4 bases, with 13 bases left in between. There are 15 residues in the CDR3. Per germline, CDR1 SGHTS and CDR2 YDEGEE. The CDR3, as DNA: TGTGCCAGCAGCTCGGTCGGGGGCCATAATGAAAAACTGTTTTTT. Translating gives CASSSVGGHNEKLFF.

This clone has only a few counts. The rearrangement links TRBV6-6 to TRBJ1-6; maybe TRBD1 (5 bases). In germline, CDR1 is MNHNY, CDR2 SVGAGI (reference sequence). CDR3 length: 12 residues. V was cut by 5 bases and J by 12 bases, with 11 bases left in between. CDR3 loop: CASSRDGGPLHF. CDR3 nucleotides: TGTGCCAGCAGTCGGGACGGAGGACCCCTCCACTTT.

The chain is built from TRBV11-3 and TRBJ2-1; no clear D. CDR1 is SGHNT, CDR2 YENEEA, per germline. The CDR3 extends over 11 amino acids. Between the trimmed V and J ends, which lost 5 bases and 5 bases, there was a span of 4 bases. The CDR3 here is CASSPHNEQFF. CDR3 in DNA: TGTGCCAGCAGCCCCCACAATGAGCAGTTCTTC.